This T cell receptor (beta chain) derives from a study of cytomegalovirus exposure and HLA in healthy donors. Across the study: A data release that came early held roughly 80 million unique TCRs from HLA-typed donors. When fewer than 500 donors were genotyped, roughly 78% of them were found to fall in the Caucasian-associated ancestry cluster.

This CDR3 spans 11 amino acids. Germline values: CDR1 MDHEN, CDR2 SYDVKM. Both 60 Vbeta primers and 13 Jbeta primers went into the PCR. Assay used: immunoSEQ multiplex PCR; TCRdb lists only in-frame clones, some missing. The table has over 150,000 clones, 65% to 90% seen once. A note on this clone: Its ends do not fully match the called genes, so a read error is possible.

The chain combines TRBV28 with TRBJ1-1; D remains ambiguous. The receptor's source is a man in his fifties in good health and CMV-seropositive. Source material: PBMCs. Here the CDR3 reads CASSFRKEELF. The DNA for the CDR3 is TGTGCCAGCAGTTTTAGGAAGGAGGAGCTCTTT.